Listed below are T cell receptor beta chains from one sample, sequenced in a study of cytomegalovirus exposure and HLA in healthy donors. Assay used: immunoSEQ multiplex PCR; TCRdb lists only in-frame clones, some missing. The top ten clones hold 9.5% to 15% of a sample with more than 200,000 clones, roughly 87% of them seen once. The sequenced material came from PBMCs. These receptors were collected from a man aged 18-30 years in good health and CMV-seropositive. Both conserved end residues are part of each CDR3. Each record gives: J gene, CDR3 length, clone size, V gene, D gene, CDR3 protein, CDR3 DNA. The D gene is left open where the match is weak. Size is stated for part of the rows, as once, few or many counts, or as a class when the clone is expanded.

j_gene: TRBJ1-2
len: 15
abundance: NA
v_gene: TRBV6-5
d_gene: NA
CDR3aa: CASRGMGGPPDGYTF
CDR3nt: TGTGCCAGCCGGGGGATGGGGGGACCGCCTGATGGCTACACCTTC

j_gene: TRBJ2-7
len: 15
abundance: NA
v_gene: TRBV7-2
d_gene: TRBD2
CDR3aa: CASSQRTSSSYEQYF
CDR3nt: TGTGCCAGCAGCCAACGGACTAGCAGTTCCTACGAGCAGTACTTC

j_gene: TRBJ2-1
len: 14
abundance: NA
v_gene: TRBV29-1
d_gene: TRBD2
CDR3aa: CSAYPSGPWNEQFF
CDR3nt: TGCAGCGCCTACCCTAGCGGACCCTGGAATGAGCAGTTCTTC

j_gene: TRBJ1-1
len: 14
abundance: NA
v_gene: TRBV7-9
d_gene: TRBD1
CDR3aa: CASSSQGGPVEAFF
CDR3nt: TGTGCCAGCAGTTCTCAGGGGGGGCCTGTTGAAGCTTTCTTT

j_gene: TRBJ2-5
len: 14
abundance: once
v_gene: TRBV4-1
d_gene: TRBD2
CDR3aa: CASSQAAGVETQYF
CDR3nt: TGCGCCAGCAGCCAAGCGGCGGGAGTTGAGACCCAGTACTTC

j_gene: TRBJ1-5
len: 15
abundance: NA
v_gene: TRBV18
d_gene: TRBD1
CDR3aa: CASSLLTGTDQPQHF
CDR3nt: TGTGCCAGCTCACTACTTACCGGGACAGATCAGCCCCAGCATTTT

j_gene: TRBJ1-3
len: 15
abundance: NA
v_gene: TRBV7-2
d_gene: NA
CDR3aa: CASSPAQGRGNTIYF
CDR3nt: TGTGCCAGCAGCCCCGCACAGGGCAGGGGAAACACCATATATTTT

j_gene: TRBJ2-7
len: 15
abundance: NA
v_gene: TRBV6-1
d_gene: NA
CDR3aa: CASSEGYRRIYEQYF
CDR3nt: TGTGCCAGCAGTGAGGGTTACAGAAGAATCTACGAGCAGTACTTC

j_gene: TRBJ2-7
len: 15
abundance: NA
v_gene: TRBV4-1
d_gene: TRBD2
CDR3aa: CASSPERAGVYEQYF
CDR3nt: TGCGCCAGCAGCCCCGAGCGGGCGGGAGTGTACGAGCAGTACTTC

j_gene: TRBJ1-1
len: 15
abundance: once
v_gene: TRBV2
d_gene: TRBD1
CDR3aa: CASRADRVLVTEAFF
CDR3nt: TGTGCCAGCAGGGCGGACAGGGTATTAGTCACTGAAGCTTTCTTT

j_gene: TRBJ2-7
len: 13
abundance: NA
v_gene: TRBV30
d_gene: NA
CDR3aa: CAWSVPGFYEQYF
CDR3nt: TGTGCCTGGAGTGTACCAGGGTTCTACGAGCAGTACTTC

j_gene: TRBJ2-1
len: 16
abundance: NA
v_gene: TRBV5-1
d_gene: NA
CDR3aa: CASSLEGGQRNNEQFF
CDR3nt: TGCGCCAGCAGCTTGGAGGGGGGGCAGAGGAACAATGAGCAGTTCTTC

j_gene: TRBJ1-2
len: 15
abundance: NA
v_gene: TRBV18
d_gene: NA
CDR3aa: CASSPDREAYYGYTF
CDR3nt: TGTGCCAGCTCCCCCGACAGAGAAGCATACTATGGCTACACCTTC

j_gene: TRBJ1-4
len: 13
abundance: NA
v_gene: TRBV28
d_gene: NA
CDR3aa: CASSLQGNRGLFF
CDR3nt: TGTGCCAGCAGCCTACAGGGTAACCGTGGACTGTTTTTT

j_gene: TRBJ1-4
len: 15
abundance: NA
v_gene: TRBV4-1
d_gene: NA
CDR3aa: CASSQGTADNEKLFF
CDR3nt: TGCGCCAGCAGCCAAGGGACAGCCGATAATGAAAAACTGTTTTTT

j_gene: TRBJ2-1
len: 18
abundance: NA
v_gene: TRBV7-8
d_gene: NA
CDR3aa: CASSREIAGGSSYNEQFF
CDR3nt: TGTGCCAGCAGCAGGGAGATCGCCGGGGGAAGCTCCTACAATGAGCAGTTCTTC

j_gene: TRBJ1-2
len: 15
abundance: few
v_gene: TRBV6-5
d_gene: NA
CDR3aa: CASSTDREATYGYTF
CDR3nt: TGTGCCAGCAGTACAGATCGGGAAGCGACTTATGGCTACACCTTC

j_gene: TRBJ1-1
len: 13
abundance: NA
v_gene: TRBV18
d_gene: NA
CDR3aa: CASSLSLGTEAFF
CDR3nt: TGTGCCAGCTCACTGTCGCTCGGGACTGAAGCTTTCTTT